These T cell receptor beta chains were read from a single sample in a study of OX40 agonist ivuxolimab in advanced cancers. Using immunoSEQ multiplex PCR, the repertoire was profiled, and TCRdb retains in-frame clones only, with some absent. The sample has 50,000 to 70,000 clones, approximately 90% seen once. Material: CD4+ or CD8+ T cells sorted from blood, obtained in a trial of the OX40 agonist ivuxolimab. The receptors shown here come from an adult with an advanced solid tumor such as melanoma, head and neck, liver or kidney cancer. The CDR3 runs from the conserved cysteine through the conserved F or W. The order of the fields is D gene, V gene, J gene, clone size, CDR3 protein, CDR3 DNA. D genes are given only for firm matches. Clone sizes are given selectively: once, few, many, or a class where the clone is expanded.

D gene: TRBD1; V gene: TRBV29-1; J gene: TRBJ2-7; clone size: .; CDR3 protein: CSVLGQGSYEQYF; CDR3 DNA: TGCAGCGTCCTCGGACAGGGCTCCTACGAGCAGTACTTC
D gene: TRBD2; V gene: TRBV11-3; J gene: TRBJ2-1; clone size: .; CDR3 protein: CASSLLSPAHAGGESNEQFF; CDR3 DNA: TGTGCCAGCAGCTTGCTCTCCCCAGCTCATGCCGGGGGGGAATCCAATGAGCAGTTCTTC
D gene: .; V gene: TRBV5-5; J gene: TRBJ1-1; clone size: .; CDR3 protein: CASSLGPGNTEAFF; CDR3 DNA: TGTGCCAGCAGCCTGGGACCGGGGAACACTGAAGCTTTCTTT
D gene: .; V gene: TRBV11-2; J gene: TRBJ2-7; clone size: once; CDR3 protein: CASSHRGREQYF; CDR3 DNA: TGTGCCAGCAGCCACCGGGGCCGAGAGCAGTACTTC
D gene: TRBD1; V gene: TRBV10-3; J gene: TRBJ1-2; clone size: .; CDR3 protein: CAIGMTGRENYGYTF; CDR3 DNA: TGTGCCATCGGAATGACAGGGCGGGAAAACTATGGCTACACCTTC
D gene: TRBD1; V gene: TRBV6-5; J gene: TRBJ1-2; clone size: .; CDR3 protein: CASRPDRGYGYTF; CDR3 DNA: TGTGCCAGCAGACCAGACAGGGGTTATGGCTACACCTTC
D gene: TRBD2; V gene: TRBV7-2; J gene: TRBJ2-7; clone size: few; CDR3 protein: CASSSLAGASAEQYF; CDR3 DNA: TGTGCCAGCAGCTCTCTAGCGGGAGCTTCCGCCGAGCAGTACTTC
D gene: .; V gene: TRBV6-5; J gene: TRBJ1-2; clone size: .; CDR3 protein: CASSYRADSPGGYTF; CDR3 DNA: TGTGCCAGCAGTTACAGGGCGGACAGTCCGGGAGGCTACACCTTC
D gene: .; V gene: TRBV15; J gene: TRBJ1-2; clone size: .; CDR3 protein: CATSGDRSYGYTF; CDR3 DNA: TGTGCCACCAGCGGCGACAGAAGCTATGGCTACACCTTC
D gene: .; V gene: TRBV15; J gene: TRBJ2-5; clone size: .; CDR3 protein: CATSRDRDPQETQYF; CDR3 DNA: TGTGCCACCAGCAGAGATAGGGATCCACAAGAGACCCAGTACTTC
D gene: .; V gene: TRBV4-2; J gene: TRBJ1-2; clone size: medium-sized; CDR3 protein: CASSQGGIDGYTF; CDR3 DNA: TGTGCCAGCAGCCAAGGAGGGATCGATGGCTACACCTTC
D gene: .; V gene: TRBV10-1; J gene: TRBJ2-3; clone size: .; CDR3 protein: CASSDSGAIDTQYF; CDR3 DNA: TGCGCCAGCAGTGATTCGGGGGCAATAGATACGCAGTATTTT
D gene: .; V gene: TRBV5-1; J gene: TRBJ2-1; clone size: few; CDR3 protein: CASSLTVSYNEQFF; CDR3 DNA: TGCGCCAGCAGCTTAACCGTTTCCTACAATGAGCAGTTCTTC
D gene: TRBD2; V gene: TRBV6-1; J gene: TRBJ2-7; clone size: .; CDR3 protein: CASQLAEINYEQYF; CDR3 DNA: TGTGCCAGCCAACTAGCGGAAATCAATTACGAGCAGTACTTC
D gene: .; V gene: TRBV10-3; J gene: TRBJ2-3; clone size: .; CDR3 protein: CAIRRTETSTDTQYF; CDR3 DNA: TGTGCCATCAGGCGGACTGAAACTAGCACAGATACGCAGTATTTT
D gene: .; V gene: TRBV6-5; J gene: TRBJ2-7; clone size: .; CDR3 protein: CASSYGGEPYEQYF; CDR3 DNA: TGTGCCAGCAGTTACGGGGGAGAACCCTACGAGCAGTACTTC
D gene: TRBD2; V gene: TRBV11-3; J gene: TRBJ2-1; clone size: .; CDR3 protein: CASSIEALAGTNNEQFF; CDR3 DNA: TGTGCCAGCAGCATCGAGGCTTTAGCGGGGACTAACAATGAGCAGTTCTTC
D gene: TRBD1; V gene: TRBV19; J gene: TRBJ2-4; clone size: .; CDR3 protein: CASSSPGQLAKNIQYF; CDR3 DNA: TGTGCCAGTAGTTCGCCGGGACAGCTAGCCAAAAACATTCAGTACTTC
D gene: TRBD1; V gene: TRBV7-9; J gene: TRBJ1-2; clone size: few; CDR3 protein: CASSFPLDRGHGYTF; CDR3 DNA: TGTGCCAGCAGCTTCCCACTGGACAGGGGGCATGGCTACACCTTC
D gene: .; V gene: TRBV5-1; J gene: TRBJ2-2; clone size: once; CDR3 protein: CASSLRASNTGELFF; CDR3 DNA: TGCGCCAGCAGCTTGAGGGCCTCAAACACCGGGGAGCTGTTTTTT
D gene: .; V gene: TRBV6-5; J gene: TRBJ2-5; clone size: .; CDR3 protein: CASSTGRPVPETQYF; CDR3 DNA: TGTGCCAGCAGTACCGGACGGCCAGTTCCGGAGACCCAGTACTTC
D gene: .; V gene: TRBV11-3; J gene: TRBJ2-1; clone size: .; CDR3 protein: CASSLGVWGSSDEQFF; CDR3 DNA: TGTGCCAGCAGCCTGGGAGTGTGGGGTAGCAGCGATGAGCAGTTCTTC
D gene: TRBD1; V gene: TRBV7-9; J gene: TRBJ1-2; clone size: .; CDR3 protein: CASSSDRVAGYTF; CDR3 DNA: TGTGCCAGCAGCTCGGACAGGGTCGCTGGCTACACCTTC
D gene: .; V gene: TRBV9; J gene: TRBJ2-7; clone size: .; CDR3 protein: CASSVGSGAGYEQYF; CDR3 DNA: TGTGCCAGCAGCGTAGGGTCAGGGGCCGGGTACGAGCAGTACTTC
D gene: TRBD1; V gene: TRBV19; J gene: TRBJ1-1; clone size: .; CDR3 protein: CASSIQGARAEAFF; CDR3 DNA: TGTGCCAGTAGTATACAGGGGGCACGGGCTGAAGCTTTCTTT